A single sample gave rise to the 9 T cell receptor beta chains below, sequenced in a study of T cell responses to AZD1222 COVID-19 vaccine. Some clones are missing from TCRdb's copy, which holds only in-frame ones; the method was immunoSEQ multiplex PCR. The data contain more than 110,000 clones, 93% of them singletons. Sequenced material: peripheral blood, taken on day 0 of AZD1222 vaccination. Receptors were obtained from an adult in good health.

The chain uses TRBV7-8 and TRBJ1-2, with 7 bases matching TRBD1. With 5 bases clipped from V and 4 bases from J, the junction kept 10 bases outside the gene matches. Germline V CDR1 and CDR2: SGHVS, FQNEAQ. CDR3 length equals 15 residues. As DNA, the CDR3 is TGTGCCAGCAGCCCTAGGACAGGACCCAGCTATGGCTACACCTTC. Its translation is CASSPRTGPSYGYTF.

The gene calls are TRBV18 and TRBJ2-7; D perhaps matches TRBD1 (7 bases). The CDR3 contains 14 residues. Trimming left V 2 bases short and J 6 bases short, with 14 bases between. Germline-derived CDR1 and CDR2 are KGHSH and LQKENI. The CDR3 here is CASSPGTEGGEQYF. CDR3 DNA sequence: TGTGCCAGCTCACCAGGGACAGAGGGAGGCGAGCAGTACTTC. The full variable domain, rest sourced from reference TRBV18 and TRBJ2-7, is NAGVMQNPRHLVRRRGQEARLRCSPMKGHSHVYWYRQLPEEGLKFMVYLQKENIIDESGMPKERFSAEFPKEGPSILRIQQVVRGDSAAYFCASSPGTEGGEQYFGPGTRLTVT.

This rearrangement joins TRBV14 to TRBJ2-3, with TRBD2 identical over 11 bases. The CDR3 loop spans 15 amino acids. V lost 4 bases, J lost 4 bases, and 4 bases stayed unmatched. CDR1 and CDR2 from the germline V gene are SGHDN and FVKESK. CDR3 in DNA: TGTGCCAGCAGCCCGCTAGCGGGAGGCTCAGATACGCAGTATTTT. Amino acids: CASSPLAGGSDTQYF. The full variable domain, rest sourced from reference TRBV14 and TRBJ2-3, is EAGVTQFPSHSVIEKGQTVTLRCDPISGHDNLYWYRRVMGKEIKFLLHFVKESKQDESGMPNNRFLAERTGGTYSTLKVQPAELEDSGVYFCASSPLAGGSDTQYFGPGTRLTVL.

The chain has TRBV5-1 and TRBJ2-1; D is unclear. This CDR3 comprises 16 residues. Germline CDR1 and CDR2: SGHRS and YFSETQ. Trimming left V 0 bases short and J 4 bases short, with 14 bases between. CDR3: CASSLVFATAYNEQFF. CDR3 sequence (DNA): TGCGCCAGCAGCTTGGTTTTCGCAACCGCTTACAATGAGCAGTTCTTC. Full variable domain (outside the CDR3, taken from reference TRBV5-1 and TRBJ2-1): KAGVTQTPRYLIKTRGQQVTLSCSPISGHRSVSWYQQTPGQGLQFLFEYFSETQRNKGNFPGRFSGRQFSNSRSEMNVSTLELGDSALYLCASSLVFATAYNEQFFGPGTRLTVL.

The chain uses TRBV24-1 and TRBJ1-5; D not certain. Trimming stripped 3 bases from V and 6 bases from J, with 11 bases between. Germline lookup yields CDR1 KGHDR and CDR2 SFDVKD. CDR3 length equals 14 residues. CDR3 in DNA: TGTGCCACCAGTGATGAGAGATACTGTCAGCCCCAGCATTTT. Encoded protein: CATSDERYCQPQHF.

V gene TRBV24-1 combines with J gene TRBJ1-5; possible D gene TRBD1, 5 bases. The germline V gene has CDR1 KGHDR and CDR2 SFDVKD. There are 15 residues in the CDR3. Trimming took 3 bases from V and 0 from J, leaving 8 bases between them. The CDR3, as DNA: TGTGCCACCAGTGATCCGACAGATAGCAATCAGCCCCAGCATTTT. It encodes CATSDPTDSNQPQHF.

The chain joins TRBV21-1 to TRBJ1-1; no check of the table's D call, TRBD1, against the DNA was made. TRBV21-1 is marked as a pseudogene. The CDR3 totals 17 residues. This CDR3 is CASSKRCVAGGLTEAFF. CDR3 DNA: TGTGCCAGCAGCAAAAGGTGTGTCGCAGGGGGCTTGACTGAAGCTTTCTTT.

CDR3 DNA sequence: TGTGCCAGCAGCCGCTTATCAGCCACGGGCTTGAGTTTAGATACGCAGTATTTT. Protein product: CASSRLSATGLSLDTQYF. This chain joins TRBV11-2 and TRBJ2-3; D call uncertain. The V and J ends lost 5 bases and 5 bases respectively, with 26 bases between them. CDR3 length: 18 amino acids. CDR1 and CDR2 from the germline V gene are SGHAT and FQNNGV.

This chain connects TRBV5-1 to TRBJ1-2; 7 bases fit TRBD1. This CDR3 has 13 residues. CDR1 and CDR2 from the germline V gene are SGHRS and YFSETQ. Trimming took 7 bases from V and 8 from J; bases not matched to a gene: 11. The CDR3 DNA follows: TGCGCCAGCTCTTCCGGGACAGACGTGGGCTACACCTTC. Translated: CASSSGTDVGYTF.